Sequencing of this T cell receptor beta chain was carried out in a study of blood T cell repertoires in COVID-19 (TCRdb year 2020). With regard to the full study: Samples covering the acute and convalescent phases of COVID-19 were provided by collaborators in the United States, Italy and Spain. The material from the prospective study consisted of cDNA or gDNA derived from T cells, B-cell-depleted T cells, or PBMCs. A de-identified subject ID, COVID-19 status, age in years and sex were almost always included in the sample metadata. Subjects who had been exposed to COVID-19, were actively infected with it, or had recovered from it provided the deeply sampled blood TCRbeta repertoires that made up the dataset. Where HLA class I and class II types were available, the types were taken from metadata supplied by the sample provider, not from assay-based typing. The repertoires were released in a freely available public database intended as a resource for research on the immune response to SARS-CoV-2. The samples were drawn from two sources: the first 160 participants of the ongoing ImmuneRACE study, and fewer than 1,500 subjects contributed by 6 global collaborators. Points the paper makes about the study in general: The amount of clinical and demographic metadata varied by source and participant and was provided uncurated.

As encoded in the germline V gene, CDR1 is MNHEY while CDR2 is SVGAGI. From V the trimming removes 2 bases and from J it removes 6 bases, while the gene matches leave 9 bases of the junction unaccounted for. Inclusive of the bounding cysteine and phenylalanine, the CDR3 is 15 residues long. CDR3 DNA is the only sequence kept; it has 45 bases, read in frame from the first base. Each collaborating institution followed its own protocols to collect whole blood in K2EDTA tubes. For TCRbeta analysis, collaborator samples were shipped as frozen whole blood, as isolated PBMCs, or as DNA extracted from either sample type. As to this clone: The clone's antigen remains unknown. No base-level quality is on record; no much larger clone is a single base apart.

The immunoSEQ Assay, a bias-controlled multiplex PCR, was used to amplify TCRbeta CDR3 regions from genomic DNA. The study's own analysis went as follows. Nucleated cell counts per sample were estimated from amplification of reference gene primers within the assay. Sequence reads were collapsed and filtered to measure the absolute abundance of every unique TCRbeta CDR3 rearrangement. Productive Simpson clonality was computed per sample as the square root of Simpson's diversity index over productive rearrangements. The clones in this table, taken by TCRdb from immuneACCESS, are in-frame only. Not every clone is retained; where verified, under half of the shortfall comes from an unresolved V gene, and the cause of the rest is unknown. V, J and clone size were drawn from that table, and D and trimming were deduced from the DNA. This sample comprises 150,000 to 180,000 clones, about four fifths of them detected only once. Together, the top ten hold about 31% of the sample.

The sequence derives from a woman aged 55-69 years with acute or convalescent COVID-19. The sample taken for sequencing was peripheral blood. The rearranged chain carries TRBV6-5 and TRBJ1-2; TRBD1 lines up with 7 middle nucleotides. The CDR3 region has the sequence CASSYGDRRLNGYTF. The bases read TGTGCCAGCAGTTACGGGGACAGAAGACTTAATGGCTACACCTTC.